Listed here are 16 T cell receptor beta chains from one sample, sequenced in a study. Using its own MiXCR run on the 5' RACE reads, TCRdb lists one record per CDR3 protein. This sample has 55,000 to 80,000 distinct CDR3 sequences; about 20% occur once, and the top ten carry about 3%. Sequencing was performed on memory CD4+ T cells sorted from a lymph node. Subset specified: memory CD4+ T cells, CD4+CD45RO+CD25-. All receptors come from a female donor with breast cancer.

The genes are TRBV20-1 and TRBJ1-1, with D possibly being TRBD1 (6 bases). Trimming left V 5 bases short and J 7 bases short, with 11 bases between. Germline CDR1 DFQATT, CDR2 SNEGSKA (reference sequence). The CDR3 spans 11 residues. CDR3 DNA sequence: TGCAGTGCTTTGGGGGCGCATGAAGCTTTCTTT. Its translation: CSALGAHEAFF.

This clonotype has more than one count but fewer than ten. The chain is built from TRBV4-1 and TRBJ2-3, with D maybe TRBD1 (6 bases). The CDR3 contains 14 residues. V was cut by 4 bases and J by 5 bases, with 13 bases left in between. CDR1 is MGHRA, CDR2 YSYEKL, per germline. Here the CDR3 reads CASSRQGQRDTQYF. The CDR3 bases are TGCGCCAGCAGCCGTCAGGGGCAGAGAGATACGCAGTATTTT.

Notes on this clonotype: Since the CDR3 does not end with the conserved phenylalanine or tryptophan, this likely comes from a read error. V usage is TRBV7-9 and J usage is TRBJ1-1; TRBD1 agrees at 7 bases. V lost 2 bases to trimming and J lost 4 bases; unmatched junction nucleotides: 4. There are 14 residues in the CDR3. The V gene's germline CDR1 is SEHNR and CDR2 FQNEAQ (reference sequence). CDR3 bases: TGTGCCAGCAGCTTAACAGGGGAGGGCACTGAAGCTTTCTCT. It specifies CASSLTGEGTEAFS.

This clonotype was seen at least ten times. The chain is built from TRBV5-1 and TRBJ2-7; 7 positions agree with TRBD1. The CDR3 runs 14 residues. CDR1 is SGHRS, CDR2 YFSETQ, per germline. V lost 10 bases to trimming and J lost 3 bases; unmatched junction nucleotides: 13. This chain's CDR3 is CASQDRPQYYEQYF. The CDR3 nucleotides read TGCGCCTCCCAGGACAGGCCACAATACTACGAGCAGTACTTC.

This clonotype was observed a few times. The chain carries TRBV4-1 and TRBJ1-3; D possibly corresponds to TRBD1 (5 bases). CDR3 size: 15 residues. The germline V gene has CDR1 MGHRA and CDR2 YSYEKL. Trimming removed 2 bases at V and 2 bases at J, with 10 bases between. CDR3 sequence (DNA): TGCGCCAGCAGCCAACTCCCAGGGCCTGGAAACACCATATATTTT. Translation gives CASSQLPGPGNTIYF.

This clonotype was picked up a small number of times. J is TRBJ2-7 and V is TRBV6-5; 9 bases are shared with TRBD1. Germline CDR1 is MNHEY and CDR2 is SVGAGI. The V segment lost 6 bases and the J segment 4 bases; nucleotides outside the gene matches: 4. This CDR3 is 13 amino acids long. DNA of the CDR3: TGTGCCAGCAGCCGGGACAGGGTTTACGAGCAGTACTTC. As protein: CASSRDRVYEQYF.

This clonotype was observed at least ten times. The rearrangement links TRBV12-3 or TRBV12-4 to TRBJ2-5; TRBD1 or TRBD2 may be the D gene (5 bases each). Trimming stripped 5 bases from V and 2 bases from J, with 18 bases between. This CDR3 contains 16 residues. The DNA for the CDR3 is TGTGCCAGCAGTCCCGGGACGAGCTTTTCTCAAGAGACCCAGTACTTC. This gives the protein CASSPGTSFSQETQYF.

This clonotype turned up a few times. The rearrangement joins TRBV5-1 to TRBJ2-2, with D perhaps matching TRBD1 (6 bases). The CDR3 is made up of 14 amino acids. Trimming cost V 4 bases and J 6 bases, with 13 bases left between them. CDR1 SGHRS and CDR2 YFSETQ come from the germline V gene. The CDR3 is CASSLGRGAGELFF. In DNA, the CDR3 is TGCGCCAGCAGCCTTGGCAGGGGAGCCGGGGAGCTGTTTTTT.

The CDR3 here is CASSLRRTQYF. Written as DNA, the CDR3 is TGTGCCAGCAGCCTACGAAGGACCCAGTACTTC. The chain couples TRBV28 to TRBJ2-5; D remains ambiguous. Germline CDR1 reads MDHEN; CDR2 reads SYDVKM. Trimming removed 6 bases from V and 7 bases from J, with 9 bases in between. The CDR3 has 11 amino acids.

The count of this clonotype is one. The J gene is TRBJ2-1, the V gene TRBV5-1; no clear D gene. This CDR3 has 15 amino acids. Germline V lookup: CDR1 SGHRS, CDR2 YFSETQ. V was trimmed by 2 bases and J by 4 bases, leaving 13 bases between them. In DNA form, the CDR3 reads TGCGCCAGCAGCTTAAATTCAGTGGCTTACAATGAGCAGTTCTTC. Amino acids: CASSLNSVAYNEQFF.

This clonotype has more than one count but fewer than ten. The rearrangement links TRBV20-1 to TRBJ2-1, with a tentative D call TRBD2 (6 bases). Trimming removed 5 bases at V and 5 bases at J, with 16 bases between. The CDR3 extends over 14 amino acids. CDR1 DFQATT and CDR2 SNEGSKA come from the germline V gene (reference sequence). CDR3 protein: CSAGIGSGNNEQFF. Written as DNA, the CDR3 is TGCAGTGCTGGTATTGGTAGCGGCAACAATGAGCAGTTCTTC.

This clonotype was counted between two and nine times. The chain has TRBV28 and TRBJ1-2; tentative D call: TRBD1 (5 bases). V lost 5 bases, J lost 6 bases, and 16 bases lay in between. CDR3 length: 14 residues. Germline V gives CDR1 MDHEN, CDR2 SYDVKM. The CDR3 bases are TGTGCCAGCAGTCTAACTACAGACAGACATGGCTACACCTTC. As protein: CASSLTTDRHGYTF.

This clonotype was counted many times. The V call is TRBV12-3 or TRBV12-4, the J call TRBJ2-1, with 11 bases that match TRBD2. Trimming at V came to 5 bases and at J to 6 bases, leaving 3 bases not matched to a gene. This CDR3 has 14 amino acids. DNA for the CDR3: TGTGCCAGCAGTACACTAGCGGGGGCCAATGAGCAGTTCTTC. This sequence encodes CASSTLAGANEQFF.

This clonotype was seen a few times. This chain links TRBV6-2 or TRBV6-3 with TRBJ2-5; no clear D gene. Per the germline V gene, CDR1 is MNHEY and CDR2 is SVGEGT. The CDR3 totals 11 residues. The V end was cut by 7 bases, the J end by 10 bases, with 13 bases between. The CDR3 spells CASKSLDFQYF. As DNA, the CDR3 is TGTGCCAGCAAGTCCTTGGATTTCCAGTACTTC.

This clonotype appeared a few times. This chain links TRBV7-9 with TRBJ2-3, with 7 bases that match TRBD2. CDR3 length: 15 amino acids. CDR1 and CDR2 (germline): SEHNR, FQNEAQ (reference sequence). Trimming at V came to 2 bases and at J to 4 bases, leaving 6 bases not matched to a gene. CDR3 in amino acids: CASSLKAGTPDTQYF. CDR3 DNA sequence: TGTGCCAGCAGCTTAAAAGCGGGAACCCCAGATACGCAGTATTTT.

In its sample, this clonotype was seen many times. The CDR3 sequence is CASSSTTGGNTEAFF. DNA of the CDR3: TGTGCCAGCAGTTCCACGACAGGGGGGAACACTGAAGCTTTCTTT. The V and J genes are TRBV6-5 and TRBJ1-1, with 9 bases fitting TRBD1. The germline V gene has CDR1 MNHEY and CDR2 SVGAGI. V was clipped by 4 bases and J by 1 base; unmatched bases: 4. The CDR3 runs 15 residues.